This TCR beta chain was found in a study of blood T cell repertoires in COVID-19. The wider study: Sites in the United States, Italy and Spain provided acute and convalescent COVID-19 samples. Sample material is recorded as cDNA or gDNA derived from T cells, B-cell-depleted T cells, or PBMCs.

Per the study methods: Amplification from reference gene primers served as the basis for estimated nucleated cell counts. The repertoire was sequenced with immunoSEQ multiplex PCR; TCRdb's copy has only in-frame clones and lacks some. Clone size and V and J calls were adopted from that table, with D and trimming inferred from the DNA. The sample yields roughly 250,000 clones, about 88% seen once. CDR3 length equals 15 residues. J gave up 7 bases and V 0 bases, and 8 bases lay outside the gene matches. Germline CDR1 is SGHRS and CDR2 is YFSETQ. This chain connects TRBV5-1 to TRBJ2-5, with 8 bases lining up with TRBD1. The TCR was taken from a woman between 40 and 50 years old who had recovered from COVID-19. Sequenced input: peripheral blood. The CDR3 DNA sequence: TGCGCCAGCAGCTTGGTGGTGACAGGGGTCAGGACCCAGTACTTC. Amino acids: CASSLVVTGVRTQYF.